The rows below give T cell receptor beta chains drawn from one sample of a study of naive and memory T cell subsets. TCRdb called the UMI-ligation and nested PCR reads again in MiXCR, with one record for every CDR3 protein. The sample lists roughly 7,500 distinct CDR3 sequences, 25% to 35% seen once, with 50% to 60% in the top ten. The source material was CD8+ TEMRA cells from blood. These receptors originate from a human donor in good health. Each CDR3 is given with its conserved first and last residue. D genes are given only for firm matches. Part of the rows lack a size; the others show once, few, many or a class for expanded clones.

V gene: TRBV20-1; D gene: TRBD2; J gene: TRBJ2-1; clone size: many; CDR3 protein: CSARSYQGLAGRHTNNEQFF; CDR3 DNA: TGCAGTGCTAGATCGTACCAAGGACTAGCGGGGCGTCACACCAACAATGAGCAGTTCTTC
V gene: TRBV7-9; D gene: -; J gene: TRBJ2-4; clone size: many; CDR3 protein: CASSSKVEFAGAKNIQYF; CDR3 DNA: TGTGCCAGCAGCTCGAAGGTTGAATTTGCGGGAGCCAAAAACATTCAGTACTTC
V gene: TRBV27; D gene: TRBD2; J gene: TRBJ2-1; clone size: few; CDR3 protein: CASSHPTSGRYNEQFF; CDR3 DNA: TGTGCCAGCAGTCACCCCACTAGCGGGAGATACAATGAGCAGTTCTTC
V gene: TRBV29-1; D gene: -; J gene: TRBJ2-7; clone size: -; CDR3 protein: CSVSFGESYEQYF; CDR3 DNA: TGCAGCGTTTCATTCGGGGAAAGCTACGAGCAGTACTTC
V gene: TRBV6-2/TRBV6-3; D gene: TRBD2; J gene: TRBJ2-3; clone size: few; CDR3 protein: CASSRTSGSTDTQYF; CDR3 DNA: TGTGCCAGCAGCCGGACTAGCGGGAGTACAGATACGCAGTATTTT
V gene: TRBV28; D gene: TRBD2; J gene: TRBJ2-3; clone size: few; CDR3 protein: CATSGGLGTDTQYF; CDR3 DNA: TGTGCGACTAGCGGGGGGTTGGGCACAGATACGCAGTATTTT
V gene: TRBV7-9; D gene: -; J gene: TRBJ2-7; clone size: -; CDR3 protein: CASSLAPSKDYEQYF; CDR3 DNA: TGTGCCAGCAGCTTGGCCCCCTCGAAAGACTACGAGCAGTACTTC
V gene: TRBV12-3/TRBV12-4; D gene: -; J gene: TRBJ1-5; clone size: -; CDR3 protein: CASSFGPRESNQPQHF; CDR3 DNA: TGTGCCAGCAGTTTTGGGCCGCGTGAGAGCAATCAGCCCCAGCATTTT
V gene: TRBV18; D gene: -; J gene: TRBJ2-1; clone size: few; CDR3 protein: CASSIGTGDWYNEQFF; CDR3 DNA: TGTGCCAGCTCAATCGGAACAGGGGACTGGTACAATGAGCAGTTCTTC
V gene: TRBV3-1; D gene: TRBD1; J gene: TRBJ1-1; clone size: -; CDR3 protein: CASRTGRTEAFF; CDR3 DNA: TGTGCCAGCAGGACAGGGCGCACTGAAGCTTTCTTT
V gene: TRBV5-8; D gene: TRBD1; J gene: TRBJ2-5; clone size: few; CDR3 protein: CASSVGLDRGKGTQYF; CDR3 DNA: TGTGCCAGCAGCGTGGGGCTTGACAGGGGGAAAGGGACCCAGTACTTC
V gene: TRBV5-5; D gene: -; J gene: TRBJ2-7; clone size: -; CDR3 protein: CASSYGRAYEQYF; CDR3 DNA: TGTGCCAGCAGCTACGGACGGGCCTACGAGCAGTACTTC
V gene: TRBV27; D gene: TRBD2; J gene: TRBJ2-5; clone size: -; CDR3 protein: CASTGPGLAGGVGETQYF; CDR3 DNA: TGTGCCAGCACAGGCCCGGGACTAGCGGGAGGAGTTGGAGAGACCCAGTACTTC
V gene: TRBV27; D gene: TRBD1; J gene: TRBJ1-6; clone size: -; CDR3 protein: CASSLTKTGGYNSPLHF; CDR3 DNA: TGTGCCAGCAGTTTAACTAAGACAGGGGGCTATAATTCACCCCTCCACTTT
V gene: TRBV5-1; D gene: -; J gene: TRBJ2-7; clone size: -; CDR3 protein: CASSSNEYYEQYF; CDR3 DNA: TGCGCCAGCAGCTCTAATGAATACTACGAGCAGTACTTC
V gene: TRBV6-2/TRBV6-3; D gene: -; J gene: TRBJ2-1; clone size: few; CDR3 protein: CASSRLGNYNEQFF; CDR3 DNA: TGTGCCAGCAGCCGACTAGGGAACTACAATGAGCAGTTCTTC
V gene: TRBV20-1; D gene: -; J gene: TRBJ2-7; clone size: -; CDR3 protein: CSARTADSYEQYF; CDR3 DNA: TGCAGTGCTAGAACGGCGGACTCCTACGAGCAGTACTTC
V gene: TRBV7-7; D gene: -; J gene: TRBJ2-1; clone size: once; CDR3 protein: CASSTDRGAYNEQFF; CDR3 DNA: TGTGCTAGCAGCACCGATAGGGGGGCTTACAATGAGCAGTTCTTC
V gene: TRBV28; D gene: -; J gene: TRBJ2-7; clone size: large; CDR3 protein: CATSRRGYYEQYF; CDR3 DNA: TGTGCCACAAGTAGGAGGGGTTACTACGAGCAGTACTTC
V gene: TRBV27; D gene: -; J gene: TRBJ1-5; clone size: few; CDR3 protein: CASSLSAYQPQHF; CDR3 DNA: TGTGCCAGCAGTTTATCCGCTTATCAGCCCCAGCATTTT
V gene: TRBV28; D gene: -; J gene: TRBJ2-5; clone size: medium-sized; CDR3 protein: CASSLHTSDIRAF; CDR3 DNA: TGTGCCAGCAGTCTCCACACGTCGGACATCCGGGCCTTC
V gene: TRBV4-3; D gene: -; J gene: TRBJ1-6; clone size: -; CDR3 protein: CASSQNEENGYSPLHF; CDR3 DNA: TGCGCCAGCAGCCAAAATGAAGAAAACGGGTATTCACCCCTCCACTTT
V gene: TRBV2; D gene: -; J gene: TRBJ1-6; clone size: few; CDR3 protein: CASRAGSPLHF; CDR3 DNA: TGTGCCAGCCGTGCGGGGTCACCCCTCCACTTT
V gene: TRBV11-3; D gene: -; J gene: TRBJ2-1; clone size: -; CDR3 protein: CASSSGTSNEQFF; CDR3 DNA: TGTGCCAGCAGCTCCGGGACTTCCAATGAGCAGTTCTTC
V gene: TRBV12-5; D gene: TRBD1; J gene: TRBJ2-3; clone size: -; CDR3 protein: CASGFRQGLETDTQYF; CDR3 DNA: TGTGCTAGTGGTTTTCGACAGGGGCTAGAGACAGATACGCAGTATTTT